Each of the 9 T cell receptor beta chains below was sequenced from the same sample in a study of blood T cell repertoires in COVID-19. Sequenced by immunoSEQ multiplex PCR; TCRdb stores in-frame clones only, minus some. The repertoire consists of some 150,000 clones, with 80% to 90% occurring once and the leading ten covering around 38%. The specimen was peripheral blood. These receptors were taken from a man aged 50 to 59 who had recovered from COVID-19.

The chain couples TRBV19 to TRBJ1-1; perhaps TRBD1 as D (5 bases). The CDR3 covers 14 residues. CDR1 is LNHDA and CDR2 is SQIVND in the germline V gene (reference sequence). The V and J ends lost 6 bases and 0 bases respectively, with 11 bases between them. The chain's CDR3 is CASRPGTMNTEAFF. The DNA of the CDR3 is TGTGCCAGTAGGCCCGGGACTATGAACACTGAAGCTTTCTTT.

The J gene is TRBJ2-5, the V gene TRBV19; 7 positions match TRBD1. CDR1 and CDR2 (germline): LNHDA, SQIVND (reference sequence). V trimming: 5 bases; J trimming: 2 bases; junction bases outside the gene matches: 2. This CDR3 has 13 amino acids. The chain's CDR3 is CASSGTAQETQYF. The CDR3 coding sequence is TGTGCCAGTAGTGGGACAGCACAAGAGACCCAGTACTTC.

J is TRBJ2-3 and V is TRBV19; TRBD1 aligns across 7 bases. Trimming removed 3 bases from V and 6 bases from J; junction bases left unmatched: 3. The CDR3 runs to 13 residues. Germline CDR1 reads LNHDA; CDR2 reads SQIVND (reference sequence). Written as DNA, the CDR3 is TGTGCCAGTAGTATCCAGGGGGAGGATACGCAGTATTTT. Its protein is CASSIQGEDTQYF.

This rearrangement joins TRBV2 to TRBJ1-2; 11 bases align to TRBD1. J was trimmed by 2 bases and V by 6 bases; bases with no gene match: 11. The CDR3 runs 17 residues. Germline-derived CDR1 and CDR2 are SNHLY and FYNNEI. For the CDR3, the DNA is TGTGCCAGCAGAGCGGGACAGGGGGTTATTAACAACTATGGCTACACCTTC. It specifies CASRAGQGVINNYGYTF.

This chain links TRBV29-1 with TRBJ2-3; TRBD1 aligns across 7 bases. Losses at the gene ends were 7 bases for V and 4 bases for J; bases not matched to a gene: 2. This CDR3 has 11 residues. Looked up from germline, CDR1 is SQVTM and CDR2 is ANQGSEA. CDR3 nucleotide sequence: TGCAGCGCCGACAGGGCAGATACGCAGTATTTT. Translation gives CSADRADTQYF.

The chain couples TRBV11-3 to TRBJ1-3, with 7 bases fitting TRBD1. Trimming at V came to 4 bases and at J to 3 bases, leaving 3 bases not matched to a gene. This CDR3 contains 14 residues. Germline V gene sequence: CDR1 SGHNT, CDR2 YENEEA. The DNA for the CDR3 is TGTGCCAGCAGCTCCACAGGGGTTGGAAACACCATATATTTT. This sequence encodes CASSSTGVGNTIYF.

The rearrangement joins TRBV5-1 to TRBJ2-2, with D perhaps matching TRBD2 (5 bases). Germline V CDR1 and CDR2: SGHRS, YFSETQ. V was trimmed by 5 bases and J by 3 bases, leaving 11 bases between them. CDR3 size: 14 residues. In nucleotides, the CDR3 is TGCGCCAGCAGACCGTGGGGAGACACCGGGGAGCTGTTTTTT. The encoded protein is CASRPWGDTGELFF. Drawing the rest from reference TRBV5-1 and TRBJ2-2, the complete variable domain is KAGVTQTPRYLIKTRGQQVTLSCSPISGHRSVSWYQQTPGQGLQFLFEYFSETQRNKGNFPGRFSGRQFSNSRSEMNVSTLELGDSALYLCASRPWGDTGELFFGEGSRLTVL.

This rearrangement joins TRBV19 to TRBJ1-3; D ambiguous. Germline values: CDR1 LNHDA, CDR2 SQIVND (reference sequence). The CDR3 is 17 residues long. Trimming left V 4 bases short and J 0 bases short, with 16 bases between. The CDR3 reads CASSKMDGLNSGNTIYF. The CDR3, as DNA: TGTGCCAGTAGTAAGATGGACGGACTTAACTCTGGAAACACCATATATTTT.

This clone appeared once. DNA for the CDR3: TGTGCCAGCAGCTTTGGCTCCCTGTTAACTCCTACCGGGGGGGCCAACGTCCTGACTTTC. As protein: CASSFGSLLTPTGGANVLTF. The chain carries TRBV5-5 and TRBJ2-6; D gene unclear. Germline loops: CDR1 SGHKS, CDR2 YYEKEE (reference sequence). Trimming took off 2 bases at V and 4 bases at J, with 25 bases between the two ends. The CDR3 has 20 residues.